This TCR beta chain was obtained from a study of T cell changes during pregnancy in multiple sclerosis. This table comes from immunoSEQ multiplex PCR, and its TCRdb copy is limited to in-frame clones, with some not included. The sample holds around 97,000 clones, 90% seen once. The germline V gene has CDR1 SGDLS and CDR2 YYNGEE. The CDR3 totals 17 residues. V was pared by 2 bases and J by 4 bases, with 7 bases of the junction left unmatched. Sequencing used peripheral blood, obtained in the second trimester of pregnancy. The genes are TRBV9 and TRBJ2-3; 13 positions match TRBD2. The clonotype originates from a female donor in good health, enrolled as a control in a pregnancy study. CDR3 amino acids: CASSVTSGRALPDTQYF. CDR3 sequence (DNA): TGTGCCAGCAGCGTTACTAGCGGGAGGGCCCTCCCAGATACGCAGTATTTT. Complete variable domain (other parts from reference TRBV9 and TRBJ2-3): DSGVTQTPKHLITATGQRVTLRCSPRSGDLSVYWYQQSLDQGLQFLIQYYNGEERAKGNILERFSAQQFPDLHSELNLSSLELGDSALYFCASSVTSGRALPDTQYFGPGTRLTVL.